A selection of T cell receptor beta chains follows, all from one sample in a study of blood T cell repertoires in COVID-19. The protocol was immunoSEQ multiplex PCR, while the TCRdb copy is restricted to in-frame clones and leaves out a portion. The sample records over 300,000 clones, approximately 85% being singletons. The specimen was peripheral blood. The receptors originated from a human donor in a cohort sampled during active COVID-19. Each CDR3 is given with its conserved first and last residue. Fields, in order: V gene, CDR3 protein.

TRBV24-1,CATSDSYRVSGYTF
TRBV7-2,CASSSDRGSYGYTF
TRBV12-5,CASGFQGGYEQFF
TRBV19,CASSGNSNQPQHF
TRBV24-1,CATSDFSGDYTF
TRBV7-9,CASSFGGSLSYNSPLHF
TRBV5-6,CASLAGVTDTQYF
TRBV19,CASSPLPGQFVAFF
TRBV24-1,CATSAPLGGGAYNEQFF
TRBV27,CASSLRRGHHSSGQPQHF
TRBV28,CASSSPGLTGELFF
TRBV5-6,CASTLRLTGDGVNTEAFF
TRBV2,CASSVNTGYGYTF
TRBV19,CASRIAEGPWEQYF
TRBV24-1,CATSVGSLGGETQYF
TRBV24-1,CATSATSTTNTGELFF
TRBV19,CASSSIAQPNYGYTF
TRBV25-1,CASRGVQGAWNTEAFF
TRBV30,CAWGPGSIDTQYF
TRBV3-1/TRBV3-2,CASSSTSSGNTIYF
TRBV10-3,CAISESRLGQLVPCEQYF
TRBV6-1,CASSETRNEQFF
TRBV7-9,CASSSGLAGAYEQYF
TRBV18,CASSPTRDRTDTQYF
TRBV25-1,CASSEEAGGPYEQYF
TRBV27,CASSLLAGGPDTQYF
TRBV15,CATSRDPRDYEQYF
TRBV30,CAWSVRRDYGYTF
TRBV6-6,CASSTARSYEQYF
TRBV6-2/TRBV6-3,CASSTGQGNQPQHF
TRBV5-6,CASSLARGYEQYF
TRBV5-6,CASSPERGRGEQYF
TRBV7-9,CASSSNTEAFF
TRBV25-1,CASSSATGKNGELFF
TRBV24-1,CATSDLQVQGGIGELFF
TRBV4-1,CASSQDYGGQPQHF
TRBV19,CATKRTGRNTGELFF
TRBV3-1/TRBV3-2,CASSHPTWQGYNSPLHF
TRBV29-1,CSAFGQEGVGGYTF
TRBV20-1,CSASSGGEQFF
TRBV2,CASRAGDWDQPQHF
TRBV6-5,CASRDYGGGNQPQHF
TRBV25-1,CASSEYPGMNTEAFF
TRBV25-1,CASSEGSVGLSTDTQYF
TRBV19,CASSPRASPNEKLFF
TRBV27,CASSFQRGSSTEAFF
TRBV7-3,CASSVRVTTEAFF
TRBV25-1,CASSGTGDDYNEQFF
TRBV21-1,CASSIFQGQIVYEQYF
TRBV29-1,CSVGDRGLSELFF
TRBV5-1,CASSFSGDLISPLHF
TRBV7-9,CASSLGRVTNEKLFF
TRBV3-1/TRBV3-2,CASSQSGMNEKLFF
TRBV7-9,CASSLVLGVSNQPQHF
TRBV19,CASNPGQGSYEQYF
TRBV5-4,CASSYRDRPRSYGYTF
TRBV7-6,CASSLNSAGNTEAFF
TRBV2,CASSEGTSGLETQYF
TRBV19,CASSIGGLSQPQHF